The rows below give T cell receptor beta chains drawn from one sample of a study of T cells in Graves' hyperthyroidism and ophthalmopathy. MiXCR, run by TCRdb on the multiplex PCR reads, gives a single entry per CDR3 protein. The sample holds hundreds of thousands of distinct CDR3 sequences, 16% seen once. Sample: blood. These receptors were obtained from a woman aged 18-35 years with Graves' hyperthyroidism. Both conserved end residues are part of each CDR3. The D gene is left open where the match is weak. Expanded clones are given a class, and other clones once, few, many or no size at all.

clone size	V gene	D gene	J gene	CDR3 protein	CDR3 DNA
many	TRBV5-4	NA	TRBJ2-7	CASSLRNRGRAEQYF	TGTGCCAGCAGCCTTAGGAACAGAGGCCGCGCCGAGCAGTACTTC
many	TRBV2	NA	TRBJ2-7	CASKTGGGYEQYF	TGTGCCAGCAAGACGGGGGGCGGGTACGAGCAGTACTTC
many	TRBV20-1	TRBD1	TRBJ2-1	CSADDRDRGGNEQFF	TGCAGTGCTGACGACCGGGACAGGGGGGGCAATGAGCAGTTCTTC
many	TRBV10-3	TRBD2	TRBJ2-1	CAISERAGGYNEQFF	TGTGCCATCAGTGAGCGAGCGGGAGGTTACAATGAGCAGTTCTTC
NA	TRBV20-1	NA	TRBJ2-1	CSARRTLRDEQFF	TGCAGTGCTAGACGGACGCTTAGGGATGAGCAGTTCTTC
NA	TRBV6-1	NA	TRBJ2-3	CASVSSPTAFGTETQYF	TGTGCCAGCGTATCATCCCCGACAGCTTTTGGCACAGAAACGCAGTATTTT
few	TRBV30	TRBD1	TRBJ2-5	CAWSVRTGGWETQYF	TGTGCCTGGAGTGTACGTACAGGGGGCTGGGAGACCCAGTACTTC
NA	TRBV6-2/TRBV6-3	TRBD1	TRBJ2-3	CASRGQGAANITDTQYF	TGTGCCAGCAGAGGACAGGGGGCGGCGAACATCACAGATACGCAGTATTTT
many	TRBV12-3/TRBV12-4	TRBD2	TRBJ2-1	CASSFPGGSYNEQFF	TGTGCCAGCAGTTTCCCGGGGGGGTCCTACAATGAGCAGTTCTTC
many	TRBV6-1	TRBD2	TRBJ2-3	CASSELAGVTDTQYF	TGTGCCAGCAGTGAGTTAGCGGGGGTCACAGATACGCAGTATTTT
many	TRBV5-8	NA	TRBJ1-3	CASSLWSRPGNTIYF	TGTGCCAGCAGCTTATGGTCCAGACCTGGAAACACCATATATTTT
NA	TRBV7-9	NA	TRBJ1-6	CASSLKSSYNSPLHF	TGTGCCAGCAGCTTGAAGAGCTCCTATAATTCACCCCTCCACTTT
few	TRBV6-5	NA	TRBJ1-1	CASSYSLSTEAFF	TGTGCCAGCAGTTACTCTCTTAGCACTGAAGCTTTCTTT
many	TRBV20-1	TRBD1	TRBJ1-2	CSARDFGRGPSGYTF	TGCAGTGCTAGAGATTTTGGAAGGGGGCCTTCTGGCTACACCTTC
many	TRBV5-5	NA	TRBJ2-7	CASSLEGWSSYEQYF	TGTGCCAGCAGCTTGGAAGGTTGGAGCTCCTACGAGCAGTACTTC
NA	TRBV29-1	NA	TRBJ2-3	CSVEDLYGSRDTQYF	TGCAGCGTTGAAGATCTTTATGGCAGTCGCGATACGCAGTATTTT
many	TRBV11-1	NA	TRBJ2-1	CASSPRPAGLQAPNEQFF	TGTGCCAGCAGCCCTCGACCGGCGGGACTCCAGGCCCCCAATGAGCAGTTCTTC
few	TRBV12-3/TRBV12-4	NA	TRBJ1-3	CASSLELGGAGWSSGNTIYF	TGTGCCAGCAGTTTAGAGTTGGGTGGGGCAGGCTGGAGCTCTGGAAACACCATATATTTT
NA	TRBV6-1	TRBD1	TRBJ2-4	CASSVRGLDIQYF	TGTGCCAGCAGTGTTAGGGGGCTAGACATTCAGTACTTC
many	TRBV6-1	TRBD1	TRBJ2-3	CASSEEEGGKDTQYF	TGTGCCAGCAGTGAAGAGGAAGGGGGCAAAGATACGCAGTATTTT
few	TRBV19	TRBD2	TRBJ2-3	CASSLGLAGGPAYTQYF	TGTGCCAGTAGTTTGGGACTAGCGGGGGGGCCTGCCTATACGCAGTATTTT
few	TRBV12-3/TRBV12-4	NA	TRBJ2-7	CASSLAHSGLHSYEQYF	TGTGCCAGCAGTTTAGCCCATTCTGGACTGCACTCCTACGAGCAGTACTTC
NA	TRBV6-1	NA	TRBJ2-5	CASRPGTSKGETQYF	TGTGCCAGCAGACCCGGGACAAGTAAAGGAGAGACCCAGTACTTC
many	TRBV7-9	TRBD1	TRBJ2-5	CASSPQRTTGRETQYF	TGTGCCAGCAGCCCTCAACGAACGACAGGGAGAGAGACCCAGTACTTC
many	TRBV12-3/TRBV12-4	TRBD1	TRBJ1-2	CASSDDRAYGYTF	TGTGCCAGCAGTGACGACAGGGCCTATGGCTACACCTTC
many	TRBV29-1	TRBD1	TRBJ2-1	CSVEVKGTGMGEQFF	TGCAGCGTTGAAGTGAAAGGGACAGGGATGGGTGAGCAGTTCTTC